Each of the 4 T cell receptor beta chains below was sequenced from the same sample in a study of T cells in Graves' hyperthyroidism and ophthalmopathy. Amplified TCR beta CDR3 regions derived from RNA transcripts. The HTBI set primed first-round TCR CDR3 RT-PCR. TCRdb ran MiXCR on the multiplex PCR reads and lists one entry per CDR3 protein. In the table there are some 420,000 distinct CDR3 sequences, roughly an eighth of which are singletons. The material sequenced was blood. The receptors derive from a woman aged 18-29 years with Graves' hyperthyroidism.

This clonotype has ten or more counts. V and J are TRBV30 and TRBJ1-5; no definite D call. This CDR3 is built from 13 residues. Germline CDR1 and CDR2: GTSNPN and SVGIG (reference sequence). Trimming took off 2 bases at V and 0 bases at J, with 5 bases between the two ends. CDR3 amino acids: CAWSSFSNQPQHF. The CDR3 nucleotides read TGTGCCTGGAGTTCGTTTAGCAATCAGCCCCAGCATTTT.

This clonotype was observed many times. The rearrangement joins TRBV12-3 or TRBV12-4 to TRBJ2-7, with 8 bases that match TRBD2. V gave up 4 bases and J gave up 6 bases; unmatched junction bases: 5. The CDR3 covers 13 residues. The CDR3: CASSWGLVLEQYF. The CDR3 nucleotides read TGTGCCAGCAGTTGGGGACTAGTTCTCGAGCAGTACTTC.

V and J are TRBV14 and TRBJ1-2, with no clear D. CDR3 length equals 14 residues. CDR1 SGHDN and CDR2 FVKESK come from the germline V gene. V was trimmed by 0 bases and J by 5 bases, leaving 10 bases between them. The CDR3 loop reads CASSQDFWNYGYTF. CDR3 DNA sequence: TGTGCCAGCAGCCAAGATTTCTGGAATTATGGCTACACCTTC.

The sample holds a few counts of this clonotype. The V and J genes are TRBV29-1 and TRBJ2-5; TRBD1 matches at 8 bases. The J segment lost 5 bases and the V segment lost 5 bases, leaving 4 bases of the junction unmatched. CDR1 is SQVTM and CDR2 is ANQGSEA in the germline V gene. CDR3 size: 12 residues. This CDR3 reads CSVPDRAETQYF. The CDR3 region has the DNA TGCAGCGTTCCGGACAGGGCGGAGACCCAGTACTTC.